This T cell receptor (beta chain) derives from a study of blood T cell repertoires in COVID-19. At the level of the study: The United States, Italy and Spain were the sources of the acute and convalescent COVID-19 samples.

Clones were sequenced by immunoSEQ multiplex PCR, and TCRdb holds only the in-frame ones, with some missing. The data hold about 110,000 clones, with about 76% observed a single time. Trimming took 3 bases from V and 2 from J, leaving 11 bases between them. Germline lookup yields CDR1 DFQATT and CDR2 SNEGSKA (reference sequence). The CDR3 extends over 14 amino acids. The V call is TRBV20-1, the J call TRBJ1-5, with D unclear. Specimen: peripheral blood. The TCR comes from an elderly man with acute or convalescent COVID-19. The CDR3 sequence: CSASPGGGNQPQHF. The CDR3 nucleotides read TGCAGTGCTAGTCCGGGTGGAGGCAATCAGCCCCAGCATTTT.